The entry below describes one TCR beta chain. Its antigen remains unidentified. The data were obtained in a study of T cell responses to AZD1222 COVID-19 vaccine. The table came from immunoSEQ multiplex PCR; TCRdb's copy has only in-frame clones and leaves some out. The repertoire holds around 130,000 clones, with roughly 90% as singletons. Broader study findings: Clonal diversity was possibly underestimated, and white British individuals and females predominated among donors. Baseline testing showed seropositivity in only a handful of AZD1222 recipients. Close to half of spike-specific TCRs reportedly recognize unmutated variant regions.

From germline, CDR1 is MNHEY and CDR2 SVGEGT. Deletions cut 0 bases from V and 3 bases from J, with 18 bases between. The CDR3 extends over 18 amino acids. The sequencing used peripheral blood, collected on day 0 of AZD1222 vaccination. V usage is TRBV6-2 or TRBV6-3 and J usage is TRBJ2-1; unclear D gene. This TCR was sampled from an adult in good health. The CDR3 region has the DNA TGTGCCAGCAGTTACTCCCCGGTATTGAACTATGGCTACAATGAGCAGTTCTTC. This gives the protein CASSYSPVLNYGYNEQFF.